This TCR beta chain was sequenced for a study of metastatic and nonmetastatic thyroid tumors. Study overall: Comparative analysis of repertoires was undertaken across blood and tumor or nodule tissue obtained from malignant and benign thyroid patients.

Regarding the study as a whole: TCR beta diversity was reportedly significantly higher in malignant thyroid tumors than benign nodules, in blood and tumor.

This clone was observed a handful of times. Its antigen is as yet unknown. Per the authors' pipeline: Variation in CDR3 across clinicopathological groups served as the basis for constructing a distant-metastasis classifier in papillary thyroid cancer. MiXCR was used by TCRdb to re-call the PCR reads. TCRdb, not the original authors, processed these V and J calls. Counted here are 50,000 to 65,000 clones, 4% to 4.5% occurring once; the ten biggest clones make up around 24%. Each patient went into thyroid surgery without having received any treatment. V gave up 0 bases and J gave up 6 bases, with 5 bases separating them. Germline V gene lookup returns CDR1 LNHNV and CDR2 YYDKDF (reference sequence). The CDR3 is 12 residues long.

The sample was blood. The chain couples TRBV15 to TRBJ2-5; D remains unclear. This TCR came from a female donor with papillary thyroid cancer or a benign thyroid nodule (not recorded which). Some clones in this sample may be carry-over from other donors' samples. The DNA for the CDR3 is TGTGCCACCAGCAGAGATCAGCAGACCCAGTACTTC. Protein product: CATSRDQQTQYF.